These T cell receptor beta chains were read from a single sample in a study of T cells in Graves' hyperthyroidism and ophthalmopathy. TCRdb re-called the multiplex PCR reads through MiXCR, storing one row per CDR3 protein. The profile shows roughly 750,000 distinct CDR3 sequences, roughly 17% of them singletons. Sequenced material: blood. Receptor source: a man aged 18 to 30 with Graves' hyperthyroidism. Both conserved end residues are part of each CDR3. The D gene is left open where the match is weak. Clone size is stated in some rows and not others, as once, few, many or a class when expanded.

J: TRBJ2-5
D: NA
V: TRBV20-1
size: many
CDR3: CSADWGGRETQYF
DNA: TGCAGCGCAGACTGGGGCGGAAGAGAGACCCAGTACTTC

J: TRBJ1-2
D: TRBD1
V: TRBV2
size: many
CDR3: CASSARDRGRDGYTF
DNA: TGTGCCAGCAGTGCCCGAGACAGGGGTAGGGATGGCTACACCTTC

J: TRBJ2-1
D: NA
V: TRBV19
size: many
CDR3: CASSVAGIYNEQFF
DNA: TGTGCCAGTAGTGTGGCGGGAATCTACAATGAGCAGTTCTTC

J: TRBJ1-1
D: NA
V: TRBV7-9
size: many
CDR3: CASSLAPGGGTEAFF
DNA: TGTGCCAGCAGCTTAGCCCCCGGGGGGGGCACTGAAGCTTTCTTT

J: TRBJ1-2
D: TRBD1
V: TRBV27
size: few
CDR3: CASSRSGTGLIHGYTF
DNA: TGTGCCAGCAGTCGCTCCGGGACAGGGCTTATCCATGGCTACACCTTC

J: TRBJ1-6
D: NA
V: TRBV12-3/TRBV12-4
size: many
CDR3: CASSSGGFNSPLHF
DNA: TGTGCCAGCAGTTCCGGGGGTTTCAATTCACCCCTCCACTTT

J: TRBJ1-1
D: NA
V: TRBV20-1
size: NA
CDR3: CSARPGPNTEAFF
DNA: TGCAGTGCTAGGCCAGGTCCGAACACTGAAGCTTTCTTT

J: TRBJ1-6
D: TRBD1
V: TRBV20-1
size: many
CDR3: CSAREGGDNSPLHF
DNA: TGCAGTGCTAGAGAAGGGGGCGATAATTCACCCCTCCACTTT

J: TRBJ2-5
D: NA
V: TRBV9
size: many
CDR3: CASSVGWLETQYF
DNA: TGTGCCAGCAGCGTAGGCTGGTTGGAGACCCAGTACTTC

J: TRBJ1-1
D: TRBD1
V: TRBV20-1
size: many
CDR3: CSATEGGQRGTEAFF
DNA: TGCAGTGCTACCGAGGGGGGACAGCGGGGGACTGAAGCTTTCTTT

J: TRBJ2-7
D: NA
V: TRBV19
size: few
CDR3: CASSMRASEQYF
DNA: TGTGCCAGTAGTATGAGGGCCTCCGAGCAGTACTTC

J: TRBJ2-7
D: TRBD1
V: TRBV24-1
size: many
CDR3: CATQDRNYEQYF
DNA: TGTGCCACCCAGGACAGGAACTACGAGCAGTACTTC

J: TRBJ2-3
D: TRBD1
V: TRBV12-3/TRBV12-4
size: NA
CDR3: CASSHPGGYDADTQYF
DNA: TGTGCCAGCAGTCATCCAGGGGGCTATGATGCAGATACGCAGTATTTT

J: TRBJ1-1
D: NA
V: TRBV6-2/TRBV6-3
size: many
CDR3: CASSLTRIMNTEAFF
DNA: TGTGCCAGCAGTCTCACCAGGATCATGAACACTGAAGCTTTCTTT

J: TRBJ2-1
D: TRBD2
V: TRBV27
size: many
CDR3: CASLGTSGSYNEQFF
DNA: TGTGCCAGCCTTGGGACTAGCGGGAGCTACAATGAGCAGTTCTTC

J: TRBJ2-3
D: NA
V: TRBV12-5
size: many
CDR3: CASGLVLSGTRTDTQYF
DNA: TGTGCTAGTGGTTTGGTACTCAGCGGCACGCGCACAGATACGCAGTATTTT

J: TRBJ2-7
D: TRBD1
V: TRBV20-1
size: many
CDR3: CSARRSGGVYEQYF
DNA: TGCAGTGCTAGGAGGTCAGGGGGCGTCTACGAGCAGTACTTC

J: TRBJ2-1
D: NA
V: TRBV20-1
size: few
CDR3: CSASSNEQFF
DNA: TGCAGTGCATCCTCTAATGAGCAGTTCTTC

J: TRBJ2-1
D: TRBD1
V: TRBV11-1
size: many
CDR3: CASTQGASSYNEQFF
DNA: TGTGCCAGCACCCAGGGGGCCAGCTCCTACAATGAGCAGTTCTTC

J: TRBJ2-5
D: NA
V: TRBV9
size: NA
CDR3: CASSAAGQPQETQYF
DNA: TGTGCCAGCAGCGCCGCCGGACAACCACAAGAGACCCAGTACTTC

J: TRBJ2-7
D: TRBD2
V: TRBV6-2/TRBV6-3
size: many
CDR3: CASSSLRGRAYEQYF
DNA: TGTGCCAGCAGTAGCCTTCGGGGGAGGGCCTACGAGCAGTACTTC

J: TRBJ2-7
D: TRBD2
V: TRBV18
size: NA
CDR3: CASSPSASGSYDYEQYF
DNA: TGTGCCAGCTCACCATCGGCTAGCGGGAGTTATGATTACGAGCAGTACTTC

J: TRBJ1-2
D: TRBD1
V: TRBV7-3
size: few
CDR3: CASSLDQGDYTF
DNA: TGTGCCAGCAGCTTAGACCAGGGGGACTACACCTTC

J: TRBJ1-5
D: NA
V: TRBV6-2/TRBV6-3
size: many
CDR3: CASSYGPPQGRGNQPQHF
DNA: TGTGCCAGCAGTTACGGTCCGCCTCAGGGCCGGGGGAATCAGCCCCAGCATTTT

J: TRBJ2-7
D: NA
V: TRBV28
size: NA
CDR3: CASSLSYGQYF
DNA: TGTGCCAGCAGTTTAAGCTACGGGCAGTACTTC

J: TRBJ2-7
D: TRBD2
V: TRBV20-1
size: many
CDR3: CSARDHQREDYEQYF
DNA: TGCAGTGCTAGAGATCACCAGCGGGAGGACTACGAGCAGTACTTC

J: TRBJ2-1
D: TRBD2
V: TRBV29-1
size: NA
CDR3: CSVGRTSGEQFF
DNA: TGCAGCGTTGGTAGGACTAGCGGTGAGCAGTTCTTC

J: TRBJ2-1
D: TRBD2
V: TRBV5-6
size: NA
CDR3: CASSLALGLAGPSEQFF
DNA: TGTGCCAGCAGCTTGGCCTTAGGACTAGCGGGACCCAGTGAGCAGTTCTTC

J: TRBJ2-2
D: NA
V: TRBV6-1
size: many
CDR3: CASRAFEENTGELFF
DNA: TGTGCCAGCAGGGCTTTTGAGGAGAACACCGGGGAGCTGTTTTTT

J: TRBJ2-1
D: NA
V: TRBV27
size: many
CDR3: CASSPPTGQGRNEQFF
DNA: TGTGCCAGCAGCCCACCTACAGGGCAGGGGCGCAATGAGCAGTTCTTC

J: TRBJ2-3
D: NA
V: TRBV12-3/TRBV12-4
size: NA
CDR3: CASSLIFPGQGTSGESPDTQYF
DNA: TGTGCCAGCAGTTTGATTTTCCCGGGACAGGGGACTAGCGGTGAGAGCCCAGATACGCAGTATTTT

J: TRBJ2-3
D: TRBD2
V: TRBV11-3
size: NA
CDR3: CASSWGLAGVPGDTQYF
DNA: TGTGCCAGCAGCTGGGGACTAGCGGGGGTTCCAGGAGATACGCAGTATTTT

J: TRBJ2-2
D: TRBD2
V: TRBV4-2
size: few
CDR3: CASSQGLAGPNTGELFF
DNA: TGTGCCAGCAGCCAGGGACTAGCGGGACCGAACACCGGGGAGCTGTTTTTT

J: TRBJ2-1
D: NA
V: TRBV20-1
size: few
CDR3: CSARELFNEQFF
DNA: TGCAGTGCTAGAGAGCTATTCAATGAGCAGTTCTTC

J: TRBJ2-1
D: NA
V: TRBV30
size: many
CDR3: CAWSVMKAHSGFF
DNA: TGTGCCTGGAGTGTCATGAAAGCGCATTCTGGGTTCTTC

J: TRBJ2-1
D: TRBD1
V: TRBV28
size: many
CDR3: CASSPPGQGTYNEQFF
DNA: TGTGCCAGCAGTCCTCCGGGACAGGGGACCTACAATGAGCAGTTCTTC

J: TRBJ2-2
D: TRBD2
V: TRBV7-9
size: NA
CDR3: CASTGLAFSGGTGELFF
DNA: TGTGCCAGCACCGGACTAGCGTTCTCCGGGGGCACCGGGGAGCTGTTTTTT

J: TRBJ2-7
D: NA
V: TRBV6-1
size: many
CDR3: CARRGRGQYF
DNA: TGTGCCCGTCGGGGGCGGGGGCAGTACTTC

J: TRBJ2-7
D: NA
V: TRBV15
size: few
CDR3: CATSRDGREQYF
DNA: TGTGCCACCAGCAGAGATGGCCGCGAGCAGTACTTC

J: TRBJ1-5
D: NA
V: TRBV5-6
size: NA
CDR3: CASSFPQPQHF
DNA: TGTGCCAGCAGCTTCCCCCAGCCCCAGCATTTT

J: TRBJ2-1
D: TRBD2
V: TRBV6-7
size: many
CDR3: CASNPLAGARSYNEQFF
DNA: TGTGCCAGCAACCCTCTAGCGGGAGCGAGGTCCTACAATGAGCAGTTCTTC

J: TRBJ2-1
D: NA
V: TRBV18
size: many
CDR3: CASSPDRAGQFF
DNA: TGTGCCAGCTCACCAGATCGCGCGGGGCAGTTCTTC

J: TRBJ2-3
D: NA
V: TRBV12-3/TRBV12-4
size: NA
CDR3: CASIEDGMSTDTQYF
DNA: TGTGCCAGCATCGAGGACGGGATGAGCACAGATACGCAGTATTTT

J: TRBJ1-4
D: TRBD1
V: TRBV19
size: NA
CDR3: CASSVFGTGAEKLFF
DNA: TGTGCCAGTAGTGTCTTCGGAACAGGGGCTGAAAAACTGTTTTTT

J: TRBJ2-1
D: NA
V: TRBV7-9
size: few
CDR3: CASSWGISNEQFF
DNA: TGTGCCAGCAGCTGGGGGATATCCAATGAGCAGTTCTTC

J: TRBJ2-3
D: TRBD1
V: TRBV3-1
size: many
CDR3: CASSQRTGSDTQYF
DNA: TGTGCCAGCAGCCAACGGACAGGGTCAGATACGCAGTATTTT

J: TRBJ2-7
D: TRBD2
V: TRBV6-1
size: many
CDR3: CASRGGLAGGYYEQYF
DNA: TGTGCCAGCAGGGGAGGCCTAGCGGGAGGATACTACGAGCAGTACTTC

J: TRBJ1-2
D: NA
V: TRBV9
size: NA
CDR3: CASSVDLQSYGYTF
DNA: TGTGCCAGCAGCGTAGACTTACAGAGCTATGGCTACACCTTC

J: TRBJ1-5
D: NA
V: TRBV28
size: few
CDR3: CASTRDANQPQHF
DNA: TGTGCCAGCACCCGGGACGCGAATCAGCCCCAGCATTTT

J: TRBJ2-3
D: NA
V: TRBV29-1
size: NA
CDR3: CGVAGGPTDTQYF
DNA: TGCGGCGTTGCCGGTGGTCCTACAGATACGCAGTATTTT

J: TRBJ2-3
D: TRBD1
V: TRBV7-2
size: many
CDR3: CASSPGQGGSDTQYF
DNA: TGTGCCAGCAGCCCGGGACAGGGGGGATCAGATACGCAGTATTTT

J: TRBJ2-7
D: NA
V: TRBV10-1
size: few
CDR3: CASSESGASYEQYF
DNA: TGCGCCAGCAGTGAGTCGGGAGCATCCTACGAGCAGTACTTC

J: TRBJ2-7
D: NA
V: TRBV28
size: many
CDR3: CASSPPSASDYEQYF
DNA: TGTGCCAGCAGCCCTCCCTCAGCTAGCGACTACGAGCAGTACTTC

J: TRBJ1-5
D: NA
V: TRBV12-3/TRBV12-4
size: many
CDR3: CASSLARVHQPQHF
DNA: TGTGCCAGCAGTTTAGCCCGGGTTCACCAGCCCCAGCATTTT

J: TRBJ2-3
D: NA
V: TRBV27
size: few
CDR3: CASSSVGGTDTQYF
DNA: TGTGCCAGCAGTTCCGTCGGCGGTACAGATACGCAGTATTTT